The 21 T cell receptor beta chains presented below share a single source sample, sequenced in a study of cytomegalovirus exposure and HLA in healthy donors. The data were produced by immunoSEQ multiplex PCR, yet TCRdb's version contains in-frame clones alone and is incomplete. The sample consists of 130,000 to 150,000 clones, 70% to 90% of them appearing once. The sample taken for sequencing was PBMCs. The receptors originated from a woman aged 18-29 years in good health and CMV-seropositive.

V usage is TRBV21-1 and J usage is TRBJ2-7; TRBD1 reflects the table's D call only, with no check against the DNA. TRBV21-1 is labeled a pseudogene. The CDR3 loop spans 14 amino acids. As DNA, the CDR3 is TGTGCCAGCAGTAAGGGGCGGAGAGCCTACGAGCAGTACTTC. This encodes CASSKGRRAYEQYF.

This clone was recorded once. V is TRBV7-9 and J is TRBJ2-5, with D perhaps matching TRBD2 (6 bases). V was shortened by 1 base and J by 4 bases, with 7 bases between the two germline ends. Germline V gene sequence: CDR1 SEHNR, CDR2 FQNEAQ (reference sequence). The CDR3 runs to 13 residues. CDR3 in amino acids: CASSLVGGETQYF. Written as DNA, the CDR3 is TGTGCCAGCAGCTTAGTCGGGGGAGAGACCCAGTACTTC.

Comments on this clone: The identical CDR3 is also encoded by other nucleotide sequences in the sample. The chain is built from TRBV30 and TRBJ2-7; 7 nucleotides align to TRBD1. Germline values: CDR1 GTSNPN, CDR2 SVGIG (reference sequence). Trimming cost V 1 base and J 2 bases; bases outside gene matches: 2. The CDR3 consists of 13 residues. The CDR3 here is CAWSGTGPYEQYF. CDR3 coding DNA: TGTGCCTGGAGTGGGACAGGTCCCTACGAGCAGTACTTC.

This clone was observed a single time. The V call is TRBV4-3, the J call TRBJ1-2; no firm D call. This CDR3 comprises 16 residues. Between the trimmed V and J ends, which lost 0 bases and 0 bases, there was a span of 11 bases. Germline V CDR1 and CDR2: LGHNA, YSLEER. CDR3 sequence: CASSQDGGRANYGYTF. CDR3 nucleotides: TGCGCCAGCAGCCAAGATGGTGGGAGAGCTAACTATGGCTACACCTTC.

This clone was seen a few times. V usage is TRBV7-9 and J usage is TRBJ1-2, with 9 bases that match TRBD1. There are 13 residues in the CDR3. Unmatched junction bases numbered 5, after V lost 5 bases and J lost 7 bases. Looked up from germline, CDR1 is SEHNR and CDR2 is FQNEAQ (reference sequence). The CDR3 region is CASSILQGAGYTF. The CDR3, as DNA: TGTGCCAGCAGCATACTACAGGGGGCTGGCTACACCTTC.

CDR3 coding DNA: TGTGCCAGCAGCGTTACCAGTCAGGAGACCCAGTACTTC. As protein: CASSVTSQETQYF. The rearrangement links TRBV9 to TRBJ2-5; D is ambiguous. Germline assignment: CDR1 SGDLS and CDR2 YYNGEE. Trimming took 2 bases from V and 5 from J, leaving 10 bases between them. The CDR3 runs to 13 residues.

Written as DNA, the CDR3 is TGTGCCAGCAGCCCCGGGGGTGGGACCGGGGAGCTGTTTTTT. It translates to CASSPGGGTGELFF. The chain has TRBV28 and TRBJ2-2; D perhaps matches TRBD2 (6 bases). This CDR3 is built from 14 residues. Germline V lookup: CDR1 MDHEN, CDR2 SYDVKM. Trimming pared 6 bases from V and 5 bases from J, leaving 13 bases between.

This sequence joins TRBV5-1 and TRBJ1-4; 10 nucleotides agree with TRBD1. CDR1 and CDR2 (germline): SGHRS, YFSETQ. CDR3 length: 15 amino acids. Losses at the gene ends were 4 bases for V and 7 bases for J; bases not matched to a gene: 7. CDR3 amino acids: CASSDTGTGVEKLFF. In nucleotides, the CDR3 is TGCGCCAGCAGCGACACCGGGACAGGGGTTGAAAAACTGTTTTTT.

The J gene is TRBJ2-5, the V gene TRBV11-3; possibly TRBD1 for D (6 bases). CDR1 SGHNT and CDR2 YENEEA come from the germline V gene. Between the trimmed V and J ends, which lost 4 bases and 5 bases, there was a span of 17 bases. The CDR3 loop spans 15 amino acids. The CDR3, as DNA: TGTGCCAGCAGCTCAGGACAGCCCGATGGGGAGACCCAGTACTTC. It yields the protein CASSSGQPDGETQYF.

The chain couples TRBV30 to TRBJ1-4; D unclear. The CDR3 length is 16 residues. CDR1 and CDR2 (germline): GTSNPN, SVGIG (reference sequence). The ends were cut back, 0 bases at V and 1 base at J, with 12 bases in the middle. CDR3 residues: CAWSVPLQRTNEKLFF. Written as DNA, the CDR3 is TGTGCCTGGAGTGTACCCCTACAGAGAACTAATGAAAAACTGTTTTTT.

V is TRBV11-1 and J is TRBJ2-2; 10 nucleotides line up with TRBD2. CDR3 size: 16 residues. Germline trimming cut 6 bases from V and 4 bases from J; bases unmatched to any gene: 8. Germline lookup yields CDR1 SGHAT and CDR2 FQDESV (reference sequence). CDR3 protein: CASSSGTSVFTGELFF. The CDR3 nucleotides are TGTGCCAGCAGTTCCGGGACTAGCGTGTTCACCGGGGAGCTGTTTTTT.

The J gene is TRBJ2-7, the V gene TRBV15; 10 positions agree with TRBD1. The CDR3 is made up of 14 amino acids. The V gene's germline CDR1 is LNHNV and CDR2 YYDKDF (reference sequence). Trimming took 4 bases from V and 4 from J; bases not matched to a gene: 4. The DNA of the CDR3 is TGTGCCACCAGCACCCGGACAGGGGGTTACGAGCAGTACTTC. Translation gives CATSTRTGGYEQYF. Full variable domain (missing parts from reference TRBV15 and TRBJ2-7): DAMVIQNPRYQVTQFGKPVTLSCSQTLNHNVMYWYQQKSSQAPKLLFHYYDKDFNNEADTPDNFQSRRPNTSFCFLDIRSPGLGDTAMYLCATSTRTGGYEQYFGPGTRLTVT.

The V and J genes are TRBV11-3 and TRBJ2-5; possible D gene TRBD1, 5 bases. The CDR3 contains 14 residues. Trimming removed 5 bases from V and 1 base from J, with 11 bases in between. Germline CDR1 and CDR2: SGHNT and YENEEA. The CDR3: CASSQTVIQETQYF. The CDR3 DNA sequence: TGTGCCAGCAGCCAGACAGTTATCCAAGAGACCCAGTACTTC. The full variable domain, rest sourced from reference TRBV11-3 and TRBJ2-5, is EAGVVQSPRYKIIEKKQPVAFWCNPISGHNTLYWYLQNLGQGPELLIRYENEEAVDDSQLPKDRFSAERLKGVDSTLKIQPAELGDSAVYLCASSQTVIQETQYFGPGTRLLVL.

The chain is built from TRBV4-3 and TRBJ2-3; D unresolved. The CDR3 is made up of 15 amino acids. CDR1 and CDR2 from the germline V gene are LGHNA and YSLEER. Trimming pared 0 bases from V and 0 bases from J, leaving 7 bases between. The CDR3, as DNA: TGCGCCAGCAGCCAAGATGAGGCAAGCACAGATACGCAGTATTTT. Encoded protein: CASSQDEASTDTQYF.

V gene TRBV6-1 combines with J gene TRBJ2-7; D might be TRBD1 (6 bases). The CDR3 totals 15 residues. Trimming left V 3 bases short and J 1 base short, with 13 bases between. Germline lookup yields CDR1 MNHNS and CDR2 SASEGT. For the CDR3, the DNA is TGTGCCAGCAGTGAGGGACAAGCGTCTTCCTACGAGCAGTACTTC. This encodes CASSEGQASSYEQYF.

The chain couples TRBV29-1 to TRBJ2-1; 7 positions agree with TRBD1. Germline V CDR1 and CDR2: SQVTM, ANQGSEA. CDR3 length: 15 amino acids. Trimming removed 7 bases from V and 4 bases from J; junction bases left unmatched: 13. CDR3 protein: CSGDSSNLRYNEQFF. The CDR3 DNA sequence: TGCAGCGGGGACAGTTCTAATCTTCGGTACAATGAGCAGTTCTTC.

V and J are TRBV2 and TRBJ2-7, with a tentative D call TRBD2 (5 bases). The CDR3 sequence is 13 residues long. The germline CDR1 and CDR2 sequences are SNHLY and FYNNEI. With 3 bases removed from V and 4 bases from J, the gap between germline ends came to 10 bases. The CDR3 spells CASSDARGYEQYF. The CDR3 nucleotides are TGTGCCAGCAGTGATGCCCGGGGATACGAGCAGTACTTC.

This chain connects TRBV30 to TRBJ2-1; D uncertain. From germline, CDR1 is GTSNPN and CDR2 SVGIG (reference sequence). Deletions cut 8 bases from V and 0 bases from J, with 11 bases between. The CDR3 runs to 13 residues. CDR3 in amino acids: CAMSLSSYNEQFF. CDR3 sequence (DNA): TGTGCCATGAGCCTTAGCTCCTACAATGAGCAGTTCTTC.

The chain combines TRBV28 with TRBJ1-1, with a possible D match to TRBD1 (5 bases). The CDR3 is made up of 16 amino acids. Germline CDR1 reads MDHEN; CDR2 reads SYDVKM. V was clipped by 3 bases and J by 2 bases, with 16 bases between them. The CDR3 nucleotides read TGTGCCAGCAGTTTTCATGGGGGGACCTTAAACACTGAAGCTTTCTTT. This translates into CASSFHGGTLNTEAFF.

V usage is TRBV28 and J usage is TRBJ1-1; 7 bases match TRBD1. This CDR3 is built from 12 residues. V dropped 11 bases and J dropped 1; count of bases not matched to a gene: 4. The germline V gene encodes CDR1 MDHEN and CDR2 SYDVKM. The CDR3 loop is CALRGRNTEAFF. CDR3 DNA: TGTGCCCTAAGGGGGCGGAACACTGAAGCTTTCTTT. Together with reference TRBV28 and TRBJ1-1, the CDR3 gives the full variable domain: DVKVTQSSRYLVKRTGEKVFLECVQDMDHENMFWYRQDPGLGLRLIYFSYDVKMKEKGDIPEGYSVSREKKERFSLILESASTNQTSMYLCALRGRNTEAFFGQGTRLTVV.

The rearrangement links TRBV5-6 to TRBJ1-4; D is undetermined. V lost 0 bases to trimming and J lost 8 bases, with 11 bases between them. Germline-derived CDR1 and CDR2 are SGHDT and YYEEEE. CDR3 length equals 14 residues. The DNA of the CDR3 is TGTGCCAGCAGCTTGGGGGCGATCTACGAAAAACTGTTTTTT. It codes for CASSLGAIYEKLFF.